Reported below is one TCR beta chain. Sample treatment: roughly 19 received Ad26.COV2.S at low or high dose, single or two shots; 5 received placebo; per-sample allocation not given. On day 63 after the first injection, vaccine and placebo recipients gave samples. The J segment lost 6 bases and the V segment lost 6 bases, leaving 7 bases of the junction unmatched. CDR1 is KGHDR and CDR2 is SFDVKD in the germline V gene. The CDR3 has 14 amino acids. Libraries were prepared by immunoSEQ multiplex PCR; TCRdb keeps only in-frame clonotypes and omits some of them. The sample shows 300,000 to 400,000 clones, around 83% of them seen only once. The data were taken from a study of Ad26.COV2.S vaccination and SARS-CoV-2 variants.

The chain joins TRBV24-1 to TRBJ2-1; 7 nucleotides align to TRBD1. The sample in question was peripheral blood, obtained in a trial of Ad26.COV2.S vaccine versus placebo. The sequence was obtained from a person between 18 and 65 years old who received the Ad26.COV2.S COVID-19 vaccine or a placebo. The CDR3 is CATSLTGSTNEQFF. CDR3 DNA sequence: TGTGCCACCAGTTTGACAGGGTCGACCAATGAGCAGTTCTTC.